Listed below are T cell receptor beta chains from one sample, sequenced in a study of blood T cells in healthy people across ages. A single record per CDR3 protein comes from TCRdb applying MiXCR to the 5' RACE reads. The top ten clones hold roughly 23% of a sample with some 1,800,000 distinct CDR3 sequences, 39% of them seen once. Sequenced material: blood. These receptors were taken from a human donor in good health. CDR3s include the opening cysteine and the closing phenylalanine or tryptophan. The D gene is left open where the match is weak. Some rows have no size entry. The others give once, few or many, or a class for an expanded clone.

>TRBV24-1|few|TRBJ2-1|.
TGTGCCACCAGTGATTCAAACAGGGAGGAGCAGTTCTTC
CATSDSNREEQFF
>TRBV7-2|.|TRBJ2-5|.
TGTGCCAGCAGCTTAAGGGGTAGGATGGAGACCCAGTACTTC
CASSLRGRMETQYF
>TRBV7-9|many|TRBJ2-5|.
TGTGCCAGCAGCTTATTCGGGGGACAAGAGACCCAGTACTTC
CASSLFGGQETQYF
>TRBV20-1|.|TRBJ2-1|.
TGCAGTGTTGCTTGGACGCCTCTGGATGAGCAGTTCTTC
CSVAWTPLDEQFF
>TRBV6-1|.|TRBJ2-4|TRBD1
TGTGCCAGCAGTGAAGGGGGGACAGGAAACATTCAGTACTTC
CASSEGGTGNIQYF
>TRBV6-5|.|TRBJ2-7|.
TGTGCCAGCAGAAAGAAAGGGGTCCCCTTAGAATACGAGCAGTACTTC
CASRKKGVPLEYEQYF
>TRBV7-9|many|TRBJ2-7|TRBD2
TGTGCCAGCAGATTAGACTCGGGACTAGCACTTGGCGAGCAGTACTTC
CASRLDSGLALGEQYF
>TRBV29-1|few|TRBJ2-3|.
TGCAGCACCAGCCCGTCCGGGACTAGCACAGATACGCAGTATTTT
CSTSPSGTSTDTQYF
>TRBV30|.|TRBJ1-1|.
TGTGCCTGGGTATACACTGAAGCTTTCTTT
CAWVYTEAFF
>TRBV10-3|few|TRBJ2-3|.
TGTGCCATCAGTGACCTCGAATGGGGGGGCCCAGATACGCAGTATTTT
CAISDLEWGGPDTQYF
>TRBV13|.|TRBJ2-7|TRBD2
TGTGCCAGCAGACGGGGGGGCACCGGGTACGAGCAGTACTTC
CASRRGGTGYEQYF
>TRBV4-2|few|TRBJ1-2|.
TGTGCCAGCAGCCAAGTTGAGGGGGACTATGGCTACACCTTC
CASSQVEGDYGYTF
>TRBV20-1|.|TRBJ1-1|TRBD1
TGCAGTGCTAGAGGGGGGTGGACAGGAGGAACTGAAGCTTTCTTT
CSARGGWTGGTEAFF
>TRBV7-8|once|TRBJ2-7|.
TGTGCCAGCACCTCTCGTGGGGCCGAGCAGTACTTC
CASTSRGAEQYF
>TRBV9|.|TRBJ2-2|TRBD2
TGTGCCAGCAGCGCGCGGGGGGCAATGGGCACCGGGGAGCTGTTTTTT
CASSARGAMGTGELFF
>TRBV5-1|.|TRBJ2-3|TRBD2
TGCGCCAGCAGCTCCTATAGCGGGGGGGCAGATACGCAGTATTTT
CASSSYSGGADTQYF
>TRBV20-1|.|TRBJ2-1|TRBD2
TGCAGTGCTAGTACGGCTAGCGGTTTCAATGAGCAGTTCTTC
CSASTASGFNEQFF
>TRBV19|.|TRBJ2-7|.
TGTGCCAGTAGTATCAGCTCTGGGGGTTCCTACGAGCAGTACTTC
CASSISSGGSYEQYF
>TRBV6-7|.|TRBJ1-2|TRBD1
TGTGCCAGCAGTATCCAGGGGGACCTAAAGGGGCTCTACGGCTACACCTTC
CASSIQGDLKGLYGYTF
>TRBV20-1|few|TRBJ1-5|.
TGCAGTGCTAGCCCTAATAGGGGGAGACATAGCAATCAGCCCCAGCATTTT
CSASPNRGRHSNQPQHF
>TRBV6-6|few|TRBJ2-3|.
TGTGCCAGCAGGACCGGGGGAGTCACAGATACGCAGTATTTT
CASRTGGVTDTQYF
>TRBV4-2|.|TRBJ2-1|.
TGTGCCAGCAGCCAAGATAGGCCCCCGGGCGGTGAGCAGTTCTTC
CASSQDRPPGGEQFF
>TRBV6-1|few|TRBJ2-6|.
TGTGCCACCTCACCGCACCAGATCTCTGGGGCCAACGTCCTGACTTTC
CATSPHQISGANVLTF
>TRBV12-3/TRBV12-4|few|TRBJ1-2|TRBD1
TGTGCCAGCAGATACGGACAGGGAGTTAACTATGGCTACACCTTC
CASRYGQGVNYGYTF
>TRBV5-1|.|TRBJ1-2|.
TGCGCCAGCAGCTACCCAGGCAGCAGTCATTATGGCTACACCTTC
CASSYPGSSHYGYTF
>TRBV28|.|TRBJ2-1|TRBD1
TGTGCCACCCAAGAAGGACAGGGGTACAATGAGCAGTTCTTC
CATQEGQGYNEQFF
>TRBV29-1|few|TRBJ1-2|TRBD1
TGCAGCGTTGAAGATCAACAGGGGGGCTATGGCTACACCTTC
CSVEDQQGGYGYTF
>TRBV20-1|few|TRBJ1-1|.
TGCAGTGCTGCGTGGACTGAAGCTTTCTTT
CSAAWTEAFF
>TRBV4-3|.|TRBJ1-2|.
TGCGCCAGCAGCCAAGATCAGATCAGGGCTGAAGGCTACACCTTC
CASSQDQIRAEGYTF
>TRBV6-5|few|TRBJ2-7|TRBD1
TGTGCCAGCAGTTACACCGGACAGGGGCTGTTCTACGAGCAGTACTTC
CASSYTGQGLFYEQYF
>TRBV29-1|few|TRBJ2-1|.
TGCAGCGTTGTTGGTCACGGTGAGCAGTTCTTC
CSVVGHGEQFF
>TRBV12-3/TRBV12-4|.|TRBJ1-2|TRBD1
TGTGCCAGCAGCACGAACAGGGGGCCCTTCTATGGCTACACCTTC
CASSTNRGPFYGYTF